This T cell receptor beta chain comes out of a study of cytomegalovirus exposure and HLA in healthy donors. Study results and caveats: CMV serostatus was the only recorded immune exposure for donors. Across donors, sequencing depth was assumed by presence/absence analyses to be roughly uniform. Later genetic work tied a missense DCLRE1C variant to beta-chain V and J trimming. Clonal expansion, a later analysis showed, was greater in HLA-associated TCR beta chains than in equally common others.

Concerning this clone: What it binds is not known.

This PCR relied on a set of 60 Vbeta primers and 13 Jbeta primers. TCRdb's copy holds only in-frame clones and misses some; the assay was immunoSEQ multiplex PCR. The table has 150,000 to 200,000 clones, less than 90% seen once. V dropped 3 bases and J dropped 7; count of bases not matched to a gene: 5. Germline CDR1 SGHRS, CDR2 YFSETQ. This CDR3 has 15 amino acids. The specimen sequenced was PBMCs. The J gene is TRBJ2-2, the V gene TRBV5-1; the match to TRBD2 covers 11 bases. This sequence originates from a man in his fifties or sixties in good health and CMV-seropositive. The CDR3 protein is CASSSLAGDFGELFF. CDR3 in DNA: TGCGCCAGCAGCTCACTAGCGGGGGATTTCGGGGAGCTGTTTTTT.